The clone carrying this T cell receptor (beta chain) has a count of ten or more. Its specificity is unknown. Germline V gives CDR1 ENHRY, CDR2 SYGVKD. The CDR3 has 15 residues. V was pared by 10 bases and J by 2 bases, with 9 bases of the junction left unmatched. The data are from a study of neurological immune-mediated disorders. Regarding the study as a whole: The highest TCR clonal expansion occurred in HTLV-1-associated myelopathy; multiple sclerosis fell below healthy controls.

Every sequencing run generated in excess of 180 million TCR-beta sequences. These sequences covered 15-18 subjects. TCRdb independently ran MiXCR on the 5' RACE reads; one entry per CDR3 protein. Among about 33,000 distinct CDR3 sequences, roughly 1.6% were seen once, and the ten largest hold approximately 9.2%. The sequence came from a woman aged 25-40 years with multiple sclerosis. This rearrangement joins TRBV10-3 to TRBJ2-7, with 12 positions matching TRBD1. The specimen sequenced was PBMCs. CDR3 in amino acids: CARGDGTGGPYEQYF. For the CDR3, the DNA is TGTGCCAGGGGAGATGGGACAGGGGGCCCCTACGAGCAGTACTTC.